Following are 28 T cell receptor beta chains from one sample sequenced in a study of OX40 agonist ivuxolimab in advanced cancers. Here immunoSEQ multiplex PCR was the method, and the copy in TCRdb shows in-frame clones only, minus some. This sample has 45,000 or so clones; around 90% occur once, and the top ten carry around 20%. Sequencing used CD4+ or CD8+ T cells sorted from blood, obtained in a trial of the OX40 agonist ivuxolimab. These receptors came from an adult with an advanced solid tumor such as melanoma, head and neck, liver or kidney cancer.

V is TRBV6-5 and J is TRBJ2-2; D unresolved. The CDR3 is made up of 14 amino acids. V lost 8 bases to trimming and J lost 6 bases, with 16 bases between them. Germline CDR1 MNHEY, CDR2 SVGAGI. CDR3 nucleotides: TGTGCCAGCGACGAGGATTTCTCCGCCGGGGAGCTGTTTTTT. Translated: CASDEDFSAGELFF.

This chain links TRBV5-1 with TRBJ2-7; D might be TRBD1 (6 bases). CDR3 size: 13 residues. V was pared by 5 bases and J by 3 bases, with 12 bases between. CDR1 and CDR2 from the germline V gene are SGHRS and YFSETQ. The CDR3, as DNA: TGCGCCAGCAGACCGGACAGTCACTACGAGCAGTACTTC. Its translation is CASRPDSHYEQYF.

The V gene is TRBV27, the J gene TRBJ1-1; D ambiguous. The V end lost 3 bases, the J end lost 8 bases, and 13 bases lay between the germline ends. Germline V gene data show CDR1 as MNHEY and CDR2 as SMNVEV (reference sequence). The CDR3 is made up of 13 amino acids. CDR3 amino acids: CASSFGRLREAFF. DNA for the CDR3: TGTGCCAGCAGTTTTGGGCGGTTGAGGGAAGCTTTCTTT.

The chain uses TRBV19 and TRBJ2-1, with D unresolved. The CDR3 loop spans 14 amino acids. Germline loops: CDR1 LNHDA, CDR2 SQIVND (reference sequence). Trimming took off 2 bases at V and 8 bases at J, with 13 bases between the two ends. CDR3 nucleotides: TGTGCCAGTAGTATATATGAGGTATTCGATGAGCAGTTCTTC. It yields the protein CASSIYEVFDEQFF.

This chain connects TRBV7-9 to TRBJ2-5; TRBD2 matches at 7 bases. Germline CDR1 SEHNR, CDR2 FQNEAQ (reference sequence). The CDR3 contains 16 residues. Trimming cost V 5 bases and J 0 bases; bases outside gene matches: 9. In DNA, the CDR3 is TGTGCCAGCAGCGCCCGGGACGGGGGGTACCAAGAGACCCAGTACTTC. It is translated as CASSARDGGYQETQYF.

This chain connects TRBV9 to TRBJ2-7, with D unresolved. This CDR3 spans 13 amino acids. V was cut by 3 bases and J by 3 bases, with 10 bases left in between. Per the germline V gene, CDR1 is SGDLS and CDR2 is YYNGEE. The chain's CDR3 is CASSDRNHYEQYV. The CDR3 nucleotides are TGTGCCAGCAGCGACAGAAACCACTACGAGCAGTACGTC.

The rearrangement uses TRBV13 and TRBJ1-4, with TRBD1 matching over 9 bases. The junction had 7 bases not matched to a gene; V was cut back by 6 bases and J by 8 bases. This CDR3 spans 14 amino acids. In germline, CDR1 is PRHDT, CDR2 FYEKMQ (reference sequence). For the CDR3, the DNA is TGTGCCAGCAGTTACACAGGGGGCGCCGAAAAACTGTTTTTT. This gives the protein CASSYTGGAEKLFF.

This rearrangement joins TRBV29-1 to TRBJ1-1; perhaps TRBD1 as D (5 bases). Germline values: CDR1 SQVTM, CDR2 ANQGSEA. V dropped 5 bases and J dropped 3 bases, with 16 bases sitting between them. The CDR3 totals 14 residues. The CDR3 DNA reads as TGCAGCGTTATAAGCGGGGCCTTGCACACTGAAGCTTTCTTT. It specifies CSVISGALHTEAFF.

This sequence joins TRBV27 and TRBJ1-5; D perhaps matches TRBD1 (6 bases). Per germline, CDR1 MNHEY and CDR2 SMNVEV (reference sequence). The V end was cut by 0 bases, the J end by 7 bases, with 10 bases between. The CDR3 covers 14 residues. The CDR3 sequence is CASSLSTGRQPQHF. The CDR3 DNA is TGTGCCAGCAGTTTATCAACAGGGCGGCAGCCCCAGCATTTT.

This chain connects TRBV9 to TRBJ2-3, with TRBD2 identical over 8 bases. This CDR3 is built from 16 residues. Germline trimming cut 0 bases from V and 2 bases from J; bases unmatched to any gene: 5. From germline, CDR1 is SGDLS and CDR2 YYNGEE. CDR3 sequence (DNA): TGTGCCAGCAGCGTAGTATCTAGCGGGCCCACAGATACGCAGTATTTT. Protein: CASSVVSSGPTDTQYF.

The rearrangement links TRBV5-1 to TRBJ1-1; D not resolved. With 8 bases removed from V and 8 bases from J, the gap between germline ends came to 13 bases. Germline V gene sequence: CDR1 SGHRS, CDR2 YFSETQ. The length of the CDR3 is 11 residues. CDR3 amino acids: CASTLGTEAFF. CDR3 nucleotide sequence: TGCGCCAGTACACTGGGAACAGAAGCTTTCTTT.

This clone was observed once. The chain has TRBV28 and TRBJ1-5, with D maybe TRBD1 (6 bases). Trimming removed 8 bases at V and 5 bases at J, with 13 bases between. The CDR3 covers 13 residues. The germline gives CDR1 MDHEN, CDR2 SYDVKM. Here the CDR3 reads CASGAGDDQPQHF. The CDR3 DNA is TGTGCCAGCGGGGCAGGGGACGATCAGCCCCAGCATTTT.

The chain couples TRBV2 to TRBJ2-7; D may be TRBD1 (5 bases). V lost 0 bases and J lost 2, with 14 bases in between. CDR1 and CDR2 (germline): SNHLY, FYNNEI. The CDR3 extends over 16 amino acids. CDR3 sequence (DNA): TGTGCCAGCAGTGAAGCGGTGGGGCCTAGAACCTACGAGCAGTACGTC. Its translation is CASSEAVGPRTYEQYV.

The chain couples TRBV18 to TRBJ1-6; 7 bases are a match to TRBD1. V lost 2 bases and J lost 3; bases outside the gene matches: 4. In germline, CDR1 is KGHSH, CDR2 LQKENI. The CDR3 consists of 16 residues. Here the CDR3 DNA reads TGTGCCAGCTCACCAACGGGGGACAGCTATAATTCACCCCTCCACTTT. Protein product: CASSPTGDSYNSPLHF.

The chain uses TRBV11-2 and TRBJ2-2, with D hard to call. From germline, CDR1 is SGHAT and CDR2 FQNNGV. Between the trimmed V and J ends, which lost 1 base and 0 bases, there was a span of 6 bases. The CDR3 covers 15 residues. The CDR3 nucleotides are TGTGCCAGCAGCTTAGTGACGACGAACACCGGGGAGCTGTTTTTT. Protein product: CASSLVTTNTGELFF.

The CDR3 sequence: CASSSKGSNEQFF. The CDR3 coding sequence is TGTGCCAGCAGCTCAAAGGGGAGCAATGAGCAGTTCTTC. The rearrangement joins TRBV7-7 to TRBJ2-1; D assignment may be TRBD1 or TRBD2 (5 bases each). Per the germline V gene, CDR1 is SSHAT and CDR2 is FNYEAQ (reference sequence). Trimming cost V 4 bases and J 6 bases, with 10 bases left between them. CDR3 size: 13 residues.

The rearrangement uses TRBV2 and TRBJ2-1, with D hard to call. Germline loops: CDR1 SNHLY, CDR2 FYNNEI. The V end was cut by 5 bases, the J end by 9 bases, with 8 bases between. CDR3 length: 11 amino acids. The CDR3 coding sequence is TGTGCCAGCAGTACTGGTAGTGAGCAGTTCTTC. Translation gives CASSTGSEQFF.

This clone occurred once. The rearrangement joins TRBV5-6 to TRBJ1-1, with a weak D call TRBD1 (6 bases). In germline, CDR1 is SGHDT, CDR2 YYEEEE. V was shortened by 4 bases and J by 5 bases, with 15 bases between the two germline ends. CDR3 length: 14 residues. The CDR3 nucleotides are TGTGCCAGCAGCATAGGGCAAGGGGGGACTGAAGCTTTCTTT. It codes for CASSIGQGGTEAFF.

The chain is built from TRBV7-2 and TRBJ1-3; 7 bases fit TRBD1. The CDR3 is 17 amino acids. The germline V gene has CDR1 SGHTA and CDR2 FQGNSA. The junction had 14 bases not matched to a gene; V was cut back by 5 bases and J by 4 bases. The CDR3 spells CASSRTTGEVGGNTIYF. Written as DNA, the CDR3 is TGTGCCAGCAGCCGTACCACAGGGGAGGTCGGAGGAAACACCATATATTTT.

J is TRBJ2-3 and V is TRBV9; TRBD2 aligns across 8 bases. Germline V gene data show CDR1 as SGDLS and CDR2 as YYNGEE. The CDR3 runs to 16 residues. Germline trimming cut 0 bases from V and 3 bases from J; bases unmatched to any gene: 6. In DNA form, the CDR3 reads TGTGCCAGCAGCGTAGAGCCTAGCGGGTTGACAGATACGCAGTATTTT. Translated: CASSVEPSGLTDTQYF.

The chain has TRBV7-9 and TRBJ2-7; no firm D call. V dropped 1 base and J dropped 5 bases, with 12 bases sitting between them. Germline assignment: CDR1 SEHNR and CDR2 FQNEAQ (reference sequence). The CDR3 covers 14 residues. As DNA, the CDR3 is TGTGCCAGCAGCTTAGACTCCTTTGGCGACGAGCAGTACTTC. Translating it yields CASSLDSFGDEQYF.

The J gene is TRBJ1-2, the V gene TRBV9, with D tentatively TRBD1 (6 bases). V gave up 7 bases and J gave up 6 bases, with 13 bases separating them. CDR1 and CDR2 (germline): SGDLS, YYNGEE. The CDR3 spans 12 residues. CDR3 amino acids: CASRTAGDGYTF. CDR3 bases: TGTGCCAGCCGGACAGCAGGGGATGGCTACACCTTC.

The chain is built from TRBV7-3 and TRBJ2-1; no clear D. CDR3 length equals 13 residues. The V end lost 4 bases, the J end lost 9 bases, and 13 bases lay between the germline ends. The germline CDR1 and CDR2 sequences are SGHTA and FQGTGA. CDR3 sequence: CASSSTELGEQFF. The CDR3 DNA sequence: TGTGCCAGCAGCTCCACTGAGTTGGGTGAGCAGTTCTTC.

The chain carries TRBV7-3 and TRBJ2-3, with D uncertain. CDR3 length: 14 amino acids. V was shortened by 2 bases and J by 8 bases, with 14 bases between the two germline ends. In germline, CDR1 is SGHTA, CDR2 FQGTGA. CDR3 loop: CASSLSLVEGTQYF. CDR3 bases: TGTGCCAGCAGCTTATCCTTAGTGGAAGGTACGCAGTATTTT. The full variable domain, with the rest looked up from reference TRBV7-3 and TRBJ2-3, is GAGVSQTPSNKVTEKGKYVELRCDPISGHTALYWYRQSLGQGPEFLIYFQGTGAADDSGLPNDRFFAVRPEGSVSTLKIQRTERGDSAVYLCASSLSLVEGTQYFGPGTRLTVL.

The count of this clone is one. The chain has TRBV30 and TRBJ1-5; 10 nucleotides line up with TRBD1. V dropped 5 bases and J dropped 3; count of bases not matched to a gene: 10. CDR3 length: 16 amino acids. CDR1 GTSNPN and CDR2 SVGIG come from the germline V gene (reference sequence). The CDR3 region is CAWDPRDRGYNQPQHF. The CDR3 DNA reads TGTGCCTGGGACCCCCGGGACAGGGGTTACAATCAGCCCCAGCATTTT.

The chain links TRBV7-9 to TRBJ2-5; D call uncertain. Between the trimmed V and J ends, which lost 4 bases and 5 bases, there was a span of 20 bases. The CDR3 has 16 residues. Germline V gives CDR1 SEHNR, CDR2 FQNEAQ (reference sequence). The CDR3, as DNA: TGTGCCAGCAGCTCAGAGGCATCGAACGTGGGCGAGACCCAGTACTTC. Protein product: CASSSEASNVGETQYF.

This sequence joins TRBV2 and TRBJ1-2; 7 bases match TRBD1. The CDR3 has 14 residues. The J segment lost 3 bases and the V segment lost 2 bases, leaving 3 bases of the junction unmatched. Germline loops: CDR1 SNHLY, CDR2 FYNNEI. This CDR3 reads CASSETGTDYGYTF. DNA for the CDR3: TGTGCCAGCAGTGAAACTGGGACAGACTATGGCTACACCTTC.

This clone appeared once. V usage is TRBV15 and J usage is TRBJ1-5; TRBD1 is a possible D gene (6 bases). The CDR3 contains 18 residues. Germline V gene sequence: CDR1 LNHNV, CDR2 YYDKDF (reference sequence). Between the trimmed V and J ends, which lost 3 bases and 0 bases, there was a span of 18 bases. The CDR3 DNA follows: TGTGCCACCAGCAGCTCGGAGTGGGGGGCTAATAGCAATCAGCCCCAGCATTTT. Translation: CATSSSEWGANSNQPQHF.